This is a list of T cell receptor beta chains from one sample in a study of blood T cell repertoires in COVID-19. Assay used: immunoSEQ multiplex PCR; TCRdb lists only in-frame clones, some missing. The table records approximately 300,000 clones, 80% to 95% of them present only once. Sequencing used peripheral blood. Receptors were obtained from a young woman with COVID-19, enrolled during active disease. CDR3s include the opening cysteine and the closing phenylalanine or tryptophan. Fields, in order: CDR3 DNA, CDR3 protein, J gene, V gene, clone size, D gene. The D gene is left open where the match is weak. The listing skips clone size in some rows; elsewhere it reads once, few, many or a size class.

CDR3nt: TGTGCCTGGAGTGTACCATTGGGACAGTCGAATTCACCCCTCCACTTT
CDR3aa: CAWSVPLGQSNSPLHF
j_gene: TRBJ1-6
v_gene: TRBV30
abundance: -
d_gene: TRBD1

CDR3nt: TGTGCCAGCAGCTTAGGTTCCGGCTACGAGCAGTACTTC
CDR3aa: CASSLGSGYEQYF
j_gene: TRBJ2-7
v_gene: TRBV11-2
abundance: -
d_gene: -

CDR3nt: TGTGCCAGCAGCCGAAGACCGACAGGGGCGAACACCGGGGAGCTGTTTTTT
CDR3aa: CASSRRPTGANTGELFF
j_gene: TRBJ2-2
v_gene: TRBV7-3
abundance: -
d_gene: TRBD1

CDR3nt: TGTGCCAGCAGCGCGAGTCTCCTCGCAGAGACCCAGTACTTC
CDR3aa: CASSASLLAETQYF
j_gene: TRBJ2-5
v_gene: TRBV9
abundance: -
d_gene: -

CDR3nt: TGTGCCAGCAGCGAGACAGGGGGAATCACTGAAGCTTTCTTT
CDR3aa: CASSETGGITEAFF
j_gene: TRBJ1-1
v_gene: TRBV9
abundance: -
d_gene: TRBD1

CDR3nt: TGTGCCAGCAGTTACTCATCAGGGAACGCACCCCTCCACTTT
CDR3aa: CASSYSSGNAPLHF
j_gene: TRBJ1-6
v_gene: TRBV6-6
abundance: -
d_gene: -

CDR3nt: TGTGCCAGCAGCCATGGCCGGACGGGGACTGACACTGAAGCTTTCTTT
CDR3aa: CASSHGRTGTDTEAFF
j_gene: TRBJ1-1
v_gene: TRBV4-2
abundance: few
d_gene: -

CDR3nt: TGTGCCTGGAGTGTCTCGTCTGGAAACACCATATATTTT
CDR3aa: CAWSVSSGNTIYF
j_gene: TRBJ1-3
v_gene: TRBV30
abundance: -
d_gene: -

CDR3nt: TGTGCCAGCAGCTTGGCTAGCGGGAGTATTGCCAAAAACATTCAGTACTTC
CDR3aa: CASSLASGSIAKNIQYF
j_gene: TRBJ2-4
v_gene: TRBV7-2
abundance: -
d_gene: TRBD2

CDR3nt: TGTGCCAGCAGCCCCCTCCCCGACAGGGGGGACGAGCAGTACTTC
CDR3aa: CASSPLPDRGDEQYF
j_gene: TRBJ2-7
v_gene: TRBV7-6
abundance: -
d_gene: TRBD1

CDR3nt: TGTGCCAGCAGCCGCGACCCGGGACTAGCGGGAGAAGGGAGGCAGACCCAGTACTTC
CDR3aa: CASSRDPGLAGEGRQTQYF
j_gene: TRBJ2-5
v_gene: TRBV3-1/TRBV3-2
abundance: -
d_gene: TRBD2

CDR3nt: TGTGCCAGCAGTTACCCTCGGACAGGGTCGGGTTCAGATACGCAGTATTTT
CDR3aa: CASSYPRTGSGSDTQYF
j_gene: TRBJ2-3
v_gene: TRBV6-2/TRBV6-3
abundance: -
d_gene: TRBD1

CDR3nt: TGTGCCAGCAGCCCGGGACAGGGGGCCGGGGAGCTGTTTTTT
CDR3aa: CASSPGQGAGELFF
j_gene: TRBJ2-2
v_gene: TRBV6-5
abundance: -
d_gene: TRBD1

CDR3nt: TGTGCCAGCAGCTTAGCGGGCCCGATGAACACTGAAGCTTTCTTT
CDR3aa: CASSLAGPMNTEAFF
j_gene: TRBJ1-1
v_gene: TRBV7-2
abundance: -
d_gene: -

CDR3nt: TGTGCCAGTAGTCCTCGGACTAGCGGGAGAGTACTCCCAGATACGCAGTATTTT
CDR3aa: CASSPRTSGRVLPDTQYF
j_gene: TRBJ2-3
v_gene: TRBV19
abundance: -
d_gene: TRBD2